Presented here are 26 T cell receptor beta chains from one specimen sequenced in a study of vaccination effects on CD4 cells after COVID-19. No antigen has been assigned to these receptors. Isolation of CD4+ T cells took place after 10 days of culture. TCRdb's table, derived via immunoSEQ multiplex PCR, lists solely in-frame clones and lacks some. This sample yields tens of thousands of clones, of which roughly 60% are seen a single time; approximately 9.8% belongs to the top ten. Sequences were derived from CD4+ T cells from PBMCs cultured without peptide, sampled before COVID-19 vaccination. The source is a human donor who received a COVID-19 vaccine.

This clone has just one count. V and J are TRBV20-1 and TRBJ1-1; no reliable D call. The CDR3 has 11 amino acids. With 6 bases removed from V and 1 base from J, the gap between germline ends came to 6 bases. CDR1 DFQATT and CDR2 SNEGSKA come from the germline V gene (reference sequence). CDR3 loop: CSAEENTEAFF. The CDR3 DNA is TGCAGTGCCGAGGAGAACACTGAAGCTTTCTTT.

The chain joins TRBV5-6 to TRBJ2-3; 7 bases map to TRBD2. V lost 3 bases and J lost 3; bases outside the gene matches: 7. The CDR3 is 15 amino acids. CDR1 is SGHDT, CDR2 YYEEEE, per germline. The DNA of the CDR3 is TGTGCCAGCAGCTGGGGCGGGAGAGTGACAGATACGCAGTATTTT. Its protein product is CASSWGGRVTDTQYF.

The chain joins TRBV5-1 to TRBJ2-3, with TRBD1 matching over 10 bases. Looked up from germline, CDR1 is SGHRS and CDR2 is YFSETQ. With V trimmed by 4 bases and J by 2 bases, 4 bases remained unmatched. The CDR3 has 15 amino acids. The CDR3 sequence is CASSQDRGDTDTQYF. In DNA form, the CDR3 reads TGCGCCAGCAGCCAGGACAGGGGGGACACAGATACGCAGTATTTT.

The chain is built from TRBV5-1 and TRBJ2-1; 12 nucleotides align to TRBD2. This CDR3 comprises 18 residues. Trimming cost V 4 bases and J 4 bases; bases outside gene matches: 12. The germline V gene has CDR1 SGHRS and CDR2 YFSETQ. This chain's CDR3 is CASSTGTGGLAGYNEQFF. In nucleotides, the CDR3 is TGCGCCAGCAGCACCGGGACAGGAGGACTAGCGGGGTACAATGAGCAGTTCTTC.

The chain carries TRBV9 and TRBJ2-2; 9 nucleotides align to TRBD2. Germline CDR1 is SGDLS and CDR2 is YYNGEE. V dropped 4 bases and J dropped 4; count of bases not matched to a gene: 8. The CDR3 sequence is 16 residues long. The CDR3 coding sequence is TGTGCCAGCAGCAAAGACGGCGGGAGGGTCACCGGGGAGCTGTTTTTT. The encoded protein is CASSKDGGRVTGELFF.

The gene calls are TRBV10-3 and TRBJ2-6; a possible D gene is TRBD2 (6 bases). The germline V and J ends were trimmed by 5 bases and 3 bases, with 14 bases remaining between them. Germline V gives CDR1 ENHRY, CDR2 SYGVKD. This CDR3 has 16 amino acids. CDR3 DNA sequence: TGTGCCATCAGTTCCCGGGGGACCGGTGGGGCCAACGTCCTGACTTTC. It is translated as CAISSRGTGGANVLTF.

This clone was found a few times. The CDR3 DNA sequence: TGTGCCAGCAGCCGTAGCGGGAGGGCTAACGAGCAGTACTTC. As protein: CASSRSGRANEQYF. This chain uses TRBV3-1 (or the pseudogene TRBV3-2) with TRBJ2-7; TRBD2 matches 11 bases. Germline assignment: CDR1 LGHDT and CDR2 YNNKEL (reference sequence). The CDR3 is 14 amino acids. V gave up 4 bases and J gave up 5 bases; unmatched junction bases: 4.

This chain joins TRBV7-2 and TRBJ2-2, with 7 nucleotides matching TRBD2. There are 15 residues in the CDR3. CDR1 is SGHTA and CDR2 is FQGNSA in the germline V gene. With 6 bases clipped from V and 5 bases from J, the junction kept 9 bases outside the gene matches. The CDR3 coding sequence is TGTGCCAGCAGTTGGACTAGTCAAGGTACCGGGGAGCTGTTTTTT. This codes for CASSWTSQGTGELFF. The variable domain in full, completed from reference TRBV7-2 and TRBJ2-2, reads GAGVSQSPSNKVTEKGKDVELRCDPISGHTALYWYRQSLGQGLEFLIYFQGNSAPDKSGLPSDRFSAERTGGSVSTLTIQRTQQEDSAVYLCASSWTSQGTGELFFGEGSRLTVL.

The CDR3 DNA reads as TGCGCCAGCAGCGGAGCAGGGGGCTCGGGGGAAAAACTGTTTTTT. Protein: CASSGAGGSGEKLFF. The chain couples TRBV5-1 to TRBJ1-4, with 8 positions matching TRBD1. The CDR3 runs to 15 residues. J lost 8 bases, V lost 4 bases, and 10 bases had no gene match. Germline loops: CDR1 SGHRS, CDR2 YFSETQ.

V is TRBV19 and J is TRBJ1-4, with TRBD1 identical over 7 bases. In germline, CDR1 is LNHDA, CDR2 SQIVND (reference sequence). The CDR3 consists of 16 residues. With V trimmed by 5 bases and J by 8 bases, 14 bases remained unmatched. The CDR3 here is CASSPLTTGRREKLFF. The CDR3 nucleotides read TGTGCCAGTAGTCCACTCACGACAGGGCGCCGGGAAAAACTGTTTTTT.

This chain joins TRBV4-2 and TRBJ1-5; unclear D gene. The ends were cut back, 0 bases at V and 0 bases at J, with 12 bases in the middle. Germline assignment: CDR1 LGHNA and CDR2 YNFKEQ. This CDR3 is 17 amino acids long. CDR3 residues: CASSQDWAGFSNQPQHF. CDR3 DNA sequence: TGTGCCAGCAGCCAAGATTGGGCCGGGTTTAGCAATCAGCCCCAGCATTTT.

The rearrangement joins TRBV4-1 to TRBJ2-5, with 8 bases that match TRBD2. Germline V gene lookup returns CDR1 MGHRA and CDR2 YSYEKL. CDR3 length: 14 amino acids. After removal of 4 bases from V and 5 bases from J, the junction contained 6 bases not matched to a gene. In DNA, the CDR3 is TGCGCCAGCAGCCTCACCGGGGGGGCGGAGACCCAGTACTTC. Its protein product is CASSLTGGAETQYF.

The rearrangement joins TRBV29-1 to TRBJ2-3, with a tentative D call TRBD2 (5 bases). Germline CDR1 reads SQVTM; CDR2 reads ANQGSEA. The CDR3 runs to 13 residues. V was trimmed by 1 base and J by 3 bases, leaving 8 bases between them. The CDR3 DNA reads TGCAGCGTTGAAGTGGTAGCGACAGATACGCAGTATTTT. Residues: CSVEVVATDTQYF.

The gene calls are TRBV6-5 and TRBJ2-1, with D possibly being TRBD2 (6 bases). CDR1 and CDR2 from the germline V gene are MNHEY and SVGAGI. Trimming removed 6 bases at V and 4 bases at J, with 10 bases between. This CDR3 region has 13 residues. CDR3 protein: CASSGGPYNEQFF. In DNA, the CDR3 is TGTGCCAGCAGCGGGGGACCATACAATGAGCAGTTCTTC.

This clone appeared a few times. The chain employs TRBV5-1 and TRBJ1-1; 8 nucleotides align to TRBD1. Germline V lookup: CDR1 SGHRS, CDR2 YFSETQ. CDR3 length: 16 amino acids. J lost 4 bases, V lost 7 bases, and 15 bases had no gene match. The CDR3 DNA reads as TGCGCCAGCGTTGGGGGAGAGACAGGGGCCATCACTGAAGCTTTCTTT. Translated, it gives CASVGGETGAITEAFF.

J is TRBJ2-7 and V is TRBV11-2, with TRBD2 identical over 9 bases. The CDR3 length is 16 residues. Losses at the gene ends were 1 base for V and 5 bases for J; bases not matched to a gene: 9. The germline gives CDR1 SGHAT, CDR2 FQNNGV. The CDR3 DNA sequence: TGTGCCAGCAGCTTAGGGAATAGCGGGAGCTACGACGAGCAGTACTTC. Translated: CASSLGNSGSYDEQYF.

V and J are TRBV24-1 and TRBJ2-2; 8 nucleotides agree with TRBD1. Germline trimming cut 5 bases from V and 1 base from J; bases unmatched to any gene: 8. CDR1 KGHDR and CDR2 SFDVKD come from the germline V gene. The CDR3 sequence is 17 residues long. The CDR3 is CATSALPGQENTGELFF. The CDR3 DNA reads as TGTGCCACCAGTGCCCTGCCGGGACAGGAGAACACCGGGGAGCTGTTTTTT.

The gene calls are TRBV5-1 and TRBJ2-1, with 12 bases lining up with TRBD2. Germline lookup yields CDR1 SGHRS and CDR2 YFSETQ. V shed 1 base and J 10 bases; nucleotides not matched to a gene: 9. The CDR3 length is 16 residues. CDR3 in amino acids: CASSLRASGGAVEQFF. The CDR3 DNA is TGCGCCAGCAGCTTGCGGGCTAGCGGGGGGGCGGTCGAGCAGTTCTTC.

The chain has TRBV10-3 and TRBJ1-5, with 9 nucleotides matching TRBD1. The CDR3 contains 17 residues. V lost 0 bases to trimming and J lost 3 bases; unmatched junction nucleotides: 6. Germline V gene lookup returns CDR1 ENHRY and CDR2 SYGVKD. The CDR3, as DNA: TGTGCCATCAGTGAGTCGACAGGGGGTTCCCCCAATCAGCCCCAGCATTTT. Protein product: CAISESTGGSPNQPQHF.

The chain combines TRBV27 with TRBJ1-2; no clear D gene. V dropped 5 bases and J dropped 4 bases, with 5 bases sitting between them. The V gene's germline CDR1 is MNHEY and CDR2 SMNVEV (reference sequence). CDR3 length: 11 amino acids. In DNA, the CDR3 is TGTGCCAGCAGTGGACGCTATGGCTACACCTTC. This gives the protein CASSGRYGYTF.

The chain links TRBV4-1 to TRBJ2-2; TRBD2 matches at 11 bases. This CDR3 comprises 16 residues. Germline CDR1 is MGHRA and CDR2 is YSYEKL. J lost 3 bases, V lost 4 bases, and 4 bases had no gene match. The DNA of the CDR3 is TGCGCCAGCAGCCTACGTAGCGGGGGGGACACCGGGGAGCTGTTTTTT. Translating it yields CASSLRSGGDTGELFF.

V usage is TRBV6-1 and J usage is TRBJ1-2; no firm D call. The CDR3 totals 12 residues. The V end was cut by 3 bases, the J end by 2 bases, with 4 bases between. Germline CDR1 is MNHNS and CDR2 is SASEGT. The CDR3 reads CASSDPNYGYTF. CDR3 in DNA: TGTGCCAGCAGTGATCCGAACTATGGCTACACCTTC.

The V and J genes are TRBV7-9 and TRBJ1-2; weak D call: TRBD1 (5 bases). Trimming removed 10 bases at V and 8 bases at J, with 23 bases between. The CDR3 spans 14 residues. Germline CDR1 is SEHNR and CDR2 is FQNEAQ (reference sequence). The CDR3 is CATTRDRRPFGYTF. In DNA, the CDR3 is TGTGCCACCACCCGGGACCGACGACCTTTCGGCTACACCTTC. Based on the CDR3 plus reference TRBV7-9 and TRBJ1-2, the full variable domain is DTGVSQNPRHKITKRGQNVTFRCDPISEHNRLYWYRQTLGQGPEFLTYFQNEAQLEKSRLLSDRFSAERPKGSFSTLEIQRTEQGDSAMYLCATTRDRRPFGYTFGSGTRLTVV.

This clone was picked up a small number of times. The V and J genes are TRBV18 and TRBJ2-7; D gene unclear. Trimming cost V 4 bases and J 7 bases, with 11 bases left between them. This CDR3 comprises 12 residues. Germline-derived CDR1 and CDR2 are KGHSH and LQKENI. In DNA, the CDR3 is TGTGCCAGCTCACGAGACTTGACGGAGCAGTACTTC. Amino acid sequence: CASSRDLTEQYF.

Points on this clone: Germline and junction disagree at one end, which may indicate a read error. The chain couples TRBV2 to TRBJ1-1; D might be TRBD1 (5 bases). The V gene's germline CDR1 is SNHLY and CDR2 FYNNEI. This CDR3 contains 13 residues. CDR3 sequence reads: CASTAQVKTEAFF. DNA of the CDR3: TGTGCCAGCACCGCACAGGTGAAAACTGAAGCTTTCTTT. The full variable domain, rest sourced from reference TRBV2 and TRBJ1-1, is EPEVTQTPSHQVTQMGQEVILRCVPISNHLYFYWYRQILGQKVEFLVSFYNNEISEKSEIFDDQFSVERPDGSNFTLKIRSTKLEDSAMYFCASTAQVKTEAFFGQGTRLTVV.

The chain couples TRBV19 to TRBJ1-1; 7 nucleotides align to TRBD1. This CDR3 is 14 amino acids long. Germline V gene sequence: CDR1 LNHDA, CDR2 SQIVND (reference sequence). Unmatched junction bases numbered 5, after V lost 3 bases and J lost 4 bases. CDR3 DNA: TGTGCCAGTAGTATGATACAGGGGTCCACTGAAGCTTTCTTT. Translated: CASSMIQGSTEAFF.